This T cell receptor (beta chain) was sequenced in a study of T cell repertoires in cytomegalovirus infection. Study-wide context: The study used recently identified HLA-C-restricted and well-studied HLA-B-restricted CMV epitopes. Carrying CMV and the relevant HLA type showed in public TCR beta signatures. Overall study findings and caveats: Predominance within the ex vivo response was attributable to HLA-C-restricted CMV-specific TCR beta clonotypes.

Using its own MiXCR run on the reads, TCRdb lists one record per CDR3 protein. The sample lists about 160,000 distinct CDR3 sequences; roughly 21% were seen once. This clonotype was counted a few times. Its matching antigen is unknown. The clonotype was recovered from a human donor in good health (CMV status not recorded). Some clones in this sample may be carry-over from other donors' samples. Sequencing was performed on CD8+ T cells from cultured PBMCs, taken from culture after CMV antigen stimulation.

CDR3 loop: CASSIGGDTQYF. In DNA form, the CDR3 reads TGTGCCAGTAGTATTGGCGGCGATACGCAGTATTTT. The V call is TRBV19, the J call TRBJ2-3; the D is unclear. Germline V gene sequence: CDR1 LNHDA, CDR2 SQIVND (reference sequence). Trimming took off 3 bases at V and 6 bases at J, with 7 bases between the two ends. The CDR3 is 12 residues long.